This T cell receptor (beta chain) emerged from a study of low-dose radiotherapy and immunotherapy resistance in tumors. About the research overall: The 200 mg/m2 dose of intravenous cyclophosphamide was given every two weeks, one day before radiation and immunotherapy.

This clonotype was recorded at least ten times. Described time point: before trial treatment. Every donor's regimen consisted of nivolumab, ipilimumab, aspirin, low-dose cyclophosphamide and low-dose radiotherapy. Trimming removed 4 bases from V and 5 bases from J, with 11 bases in between. From germline, CDR1 is SGHNT and CDR2 YENEEA. The CDR3 spans 13 residues. TRAV and TRBV primers primed cDNA for both TCRalpha and TCRbeta. Over about 19 PCR cycles, TCRs were amplified from a constant-region primer and V-primer adapter. mRNA isolates were amplified via in vitro transcription. TCRdb re-analysed the reads in MiXCR, keeping a single row per CDR3 protein. The sample has fewer than 90,000 distinct CDR3 sequences; around 30% are singletons.

The specimen comprised PBMCs, sampled before treatment. The chain links TRBV11-3 to TRBJ1-2; no clear D gene. This receptor was obtained from a female donor with ovarian cancer. The CDR3: CASSSPRRYGYTF. The CDR3 DNA reads as TGTGCCAGCAGCTCCCCGCGACGATATGGCTACACCTTC.